The TCR beta chain described here comes from a study of Ad26.COV2.S vaccination and SARS-CoV-2 variants. In the study overall: It was the COV1001 Ad26.COV2.S trial arm that included the donor. Recipients of Ad26.COV2.S got it intramuscularly, once or twice 56 days apart. Study-level findings and limits: Relative to placebo recipients, vaccine recipients exhibited elevated spike-specific TCR breadth. Vaccinees and placebo recipients showed similar non-spike TCR breadth.

From germline, CDR1 is SGHTA and CDR2 FQGNSA. J lost 0 bases, V lost 7 bases, and 15 bases had no gene match. The CDR3 contains 18 residues. Libraries were prepared by immunoSEQ multiplex PCR; TCRdb keeps only in-frame clonotypes and omits some of them. The table records approximately 400,000 clones, about 85% of them present only once. In regard to this clone: Antigen unknown.

Treatment here: approximately 18 received Ad26.COV2.S at low or high dose, single or two shots; 5 received placebo; per-sample allocation not given. On day 63 after the first injection, vaccine and placebo recipients gave samples. The sequence was collected from a person aged 18 to 65 who received the Ad26.COV2.S COVID-19 vaccine or a placebo. V is TRBV7-2 and J is TRBJ1-2; 9 bases agree with TRBD1. Sequenced here: peripheral blood, sampled in a trial of Ad26.COV2.S vaccine versus placebo. The CDR3 protein is CASNPGVRGTGTNYGYTF. CDR3 bases: TGTGCCAGCAACCCCGGAGTCCGCGGGACAGGGACTAACTATGGCTACACCTTC.